This T cell receptor (beta chain) was recovered during a study of shared clonotypes between healthy human individuals. Study results and caveats: Among donors, the sharing of clonotypes was expected to be influenced by sequencing depth. There were few donors, and this limited the genetic and exposure-history diversity represented.

Germline CDR1 reads DFQATT; CDR2 reads SNEGSKA (reference sequence). The CDR3 is made up of 11 amino acids. V was trimmed by 3 bases and J by 7 bases, leaving 7 bases between them. Per the original data handling: ImmunoSEQ supplied junction-only sequences lacking quality scores, so filtering was different. Profiled with immunoSEQ multiplex PCR; TCRdb holds only in-frame clones, not every one. That table supplies the V and J calls and clone size; D and trimming were determined from the DNA. Of about 500,000 clones in the sample, approximately 77% were seen once. About 91 million PBMCs served as the genomic DNA source for unsorted samples. A few counts support this clone. As yet, its antigen is unknown.

Material for sequencing was PBMCs. This TCR was recovered from a woman between 40 and 50 years old in good health. Some clones in this sample may be carry-over from other donors' samples. The chain is built from TRBV20-1 and TRBJ2-1; D uncertain. The CDR3 bases are TGCAGTGCTAGGTCGTGGAATGAGCAGTTCTTC. Amino acid sequence: CSARSWNEQFF.